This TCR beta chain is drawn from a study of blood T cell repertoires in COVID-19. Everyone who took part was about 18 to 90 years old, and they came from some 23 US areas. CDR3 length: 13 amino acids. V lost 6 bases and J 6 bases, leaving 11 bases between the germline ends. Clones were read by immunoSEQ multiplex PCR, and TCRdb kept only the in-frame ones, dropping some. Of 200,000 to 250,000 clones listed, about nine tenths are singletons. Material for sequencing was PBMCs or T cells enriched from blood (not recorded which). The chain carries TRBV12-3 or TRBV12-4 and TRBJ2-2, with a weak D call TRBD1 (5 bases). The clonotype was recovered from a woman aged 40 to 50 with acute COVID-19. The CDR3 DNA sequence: TGTGCCAGCAGCCGAGACAGATCCGGGGAGCTGTTTTTT. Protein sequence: CASSRDRSGELFF.